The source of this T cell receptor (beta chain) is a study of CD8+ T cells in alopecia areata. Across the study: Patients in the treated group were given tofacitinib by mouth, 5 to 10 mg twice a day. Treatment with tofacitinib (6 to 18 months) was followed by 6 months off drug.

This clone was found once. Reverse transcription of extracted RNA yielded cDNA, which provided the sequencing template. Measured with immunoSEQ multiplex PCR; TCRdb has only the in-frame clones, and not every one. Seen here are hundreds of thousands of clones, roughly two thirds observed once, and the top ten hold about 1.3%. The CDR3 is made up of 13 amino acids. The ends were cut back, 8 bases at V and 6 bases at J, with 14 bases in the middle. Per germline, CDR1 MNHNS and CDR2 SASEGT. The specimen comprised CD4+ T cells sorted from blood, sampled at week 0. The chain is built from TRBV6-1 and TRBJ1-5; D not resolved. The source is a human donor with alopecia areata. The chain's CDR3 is CASGLSLGQPQHF. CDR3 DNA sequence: TGTGCCAGCGGTCTCAGCCTTGGTCAGCCCCAGCATTTT.